This T cell receptor beta chain was documented in a study of CD8+ T cells in alopecia areata. Sample treatment: oral pan-JAK inhibitor, 5-10 mg twice daily. PBMCs, the starting material, were the source of sorted CD4+ and CD8+ T cells. Investigators isolated RNA and reverse transcribed it into cDNA to act as the sequencing template. Clones were read by immunoSEQ multiplex PCR, and TCRdb kept only the in-frame ones, dropping some. The table lists roughly 200,000 clones, roughly 53% of them singletons. Study results and limitations: Because of a solitary nonresponder, the connection of baseline CD8+ expansion to response stays uncertain. The study found tofacitinib significantly decreased scalp clonality and expanded CD8+ clones among the top 100.

Notes on this clone: Its matching antigen is unknown.

Germline values: CDR1 MGHRA, CDR2 YSYEKL. The V end lost 10 bases, the J end lost 3 bases, and 6 bases lay between the germline ends. The CDR3 loop spans 11 amino acids. The sequence derives from a human donor with alopecia areata. J is TRBJ2-2 and V is TRBV4-1; D gene ambiguous. The material was CD8+ T cells sorted from blood, obtained at week 24, from a patient treated with tofacitinib. The CDR3 region has the DNA TGCGCCACCTCAGACACCGGGGAGCTGTTTTTT. This gives the protein CATSDTGELFF.